The T cell receptor (beta chain) described here comes from a study of human T cells and chemical hapten exposure. TCRdb re-analysed the RACE reads in MiXCR, keeping a single row per CDR3 protein. In the table there are approximately 46,000 distinct CDR3 sequences, more than 9% of which are singletons. Findings and limits, study-wide: Unchanged with DPC sensitization were TCRs above 1 in 1000 frequency.

CDR3 size: 14 residues. Germline loops: CDR1 SGHTA, CDR2 FQGTGA. The V gene end was trimmed by 5 bases and the J gene end by 4 bases; junction bases not matched to a gene: 4. This clonotype was counted at least ten times. The antigen is unknown. Stated time point: patch test 2, 6 weeks after DPC sensitization. Treatment meaning: therapeutic diphenylcyclopropenone sensitization with weekly scalp DPC. Extraction yielded total RNA from whole blood (unfractionated). The donor pool consisted of alopecia patients aged 18 to 70 years, considered suitable for DPC. The sample consisted of whole blood, taken in connection with sensitization to the hapten diphenylcyclopropenone (DPC). This TCR derives from a young woman with alopecia areata. Some clones in this sample may be carry-over from other donors' samples. V usage is TRBV7-3 and J usage is TRBJ2-2, with 7 bases identical to TRBD1. The CDR3 DNA reads TGTGCCAGCAGCCCAAACAGGGGCACCGGGGAGCTGTTTTTT. Translated: CASSPNRGTGELFF.